This TCR beta chain was captured by sequencing in a study of T cells in narcolepsy. Background on the study: Healthy controls were enrolled alongside patients with narcolepsy type 1 or type 2. Regarding the study as a whole: Autoreactive HCRT-specific and TRIB2-specific clonotypes were marked in same-patient CSF-versus-blood CD4+ comparisons. Autoreactive clonotypes reportedly recurred in blood of same and different patients, not controls. No autoreactive T cell clone sequences appeared in some memory CD4+ repertoires.

The protocol was immunoSEQ multiplex PCR, while the TCRdb copy is restricted to in-frame clones and leaves out a portion. Of under 40,000 clones listed, over 80% are singletons. On this clone itself: Its target is not known.

There are 13 residues in the CDR3. V dropped 1 base and J dropped 1 base, with 1 base sitting between them. Germline CDR1 MNHNS, CDR2 SASEGT. Sequenced material: memory (CD45RA-) CD4+ T cells from blood. The chain combines TRBV6-1 with TRBJ2-2, with D hard to call. The sequence came from a human donor in good health. The CDR3 is CASSEGNTGELFF. DNA of the CDR3: TGTGCCAGCAGTGAAGGGAACACCGGGGAGCTGTTTTTT.